This TCR beta chain was sequenced in a study of T cell responses to AZD1222 COVID-19 vaccine. Findings of the study overall: The study sampled repertoires only after the peak T cell response. At baseline, seropositivity was found in only a handful of AZD1222 recipients. There were mostly white British donors and more females than males, and clonal diversity was possibly underestimated.

To note about this clone: No antigen is known for it.

Produced via immunoSEQ multiplex PCR; TCRdb's table is partial and in-frame only. The table lists tens of thousands of clones, roughly nine tenths of them singletons. This clonotype was obtained from an adult in good health. Sequencing was performed on peripheral blood, taken on day 0 of AZD1222 vaccination.

For the CDR3, the DNA is TGTGCCAGCAGTCGGACAGCTACTTACGAGCAGTACTTC. Its translation: CASSRTATYEQYF. This rearrangement joins TRBV12-3 or TRBV12-4 to TRBJ2-7; tentative D call: TRBD1 (6 bases). The V and J ends lost 5 bases and 4 bases respectively, with 12 bases between them. CDR3 size: 13 residues.